Below are 11 T cell receptor beta chains sequenced from a single sample in a study of OX40 agonist ivuxolimab in advanced cancers. Data came from immunoSEQ multiplex PCR; TCRdb stores just in-frame clones and leaves some out. This table holds tens of thousands of clones, around 90% found once. Material: CD4+ or CD8+ T cells sorted from blood, obtained in a trial of the OX40 agonist ivuxolimab. The receptor source for this set is an adult with an advanced solid tumor such as melanoma, head and neck, liver or kidney cancer.

The J gene is TRBJ1-5, the V gene TRBV6-1, with 10 bases that match TRBD1. V dropped 5 bases and J dropped 4; count of bases not matched to a gene: 2. This CDR3 is 14 amino acids long. The germline gives CDR1 MNHNS, CDR2 SASEGT. CDR3 protein: CASSWDRGNQPQHF. For the CDR3, the DNA is TGTGCCAGCAGTTGGGACAGGGGTAATCAGCCCCAGCATTTT.

The chain links TRBV4-3 to TRBJ2-6; D is ambiguous. Germline values: CDR1 LGHNA, CDR2 YSLEER. Trimming pared 0 bases from V and 0 bases from J, leaving 15 bases between. The CDR3 contains 19 residues. CDR3 sequence (DNA): TGCGCCAGCAGCCAAGACAGGACGACGGGTCTCTCTGGGGCCAACGTCCTGACTTTC. Amino acid sequence: CASSQDRTTGLSGANVLTF.

The rearrangement joins TRBV4-1 to TRBJ1-1; 8 bases map to TRBD1. V dropped 3 bases and J dropped 2; count of bases not matched to a gene: 8. The CDR3 is 16 residues long. Germline V gives CDR1 MGHRA, CDR2 YSYEKL. The CDR3 loop reads CASSHLPGQGNTEAFF. The DNA of the CDR3 is TGCGCCAGCAGCCACCTACCCGGACAGGGAAACACTGAAGCTTTCTTT.

V and J are TRBV6-5 and TRBJ1-2; TRBD1 might be the D (6 bases). Trimming stripped 7 bases from V and 4 bases from J, with 13 bases between. This CDR3 region has 13 residues. Germline loops: CDR1 MNHEY, CDR2 SVGAGI. CDR3 coding DNA: TGTGCCAGCACCGGGGGCGACCCCTATGGCTACACCTTC. Its protein product is CASTGGDPYGYTF.

DNA of the CDR3: TGTGCCAGCAGCTCAAAAGGACTAGCGGGCCACGAGCAGTACTTC. This sequence encodes CASSSKGLAGHEQYF. The chain joins TRBV7-2 to TRBJ2-7; 11 nucleotides match TRBD2. After removal of 4 bases from V and 5 bases from J, the junction contained 7 bases not matched to a gene. The CDR3 consists of 15 residues. The germline V gene encodes CDR1 SGHTA and CDR2 FQGNSA.

The chain joins TRBV10-3 to TRBJ1-5, with 7 positions matching TRBD1. The length of the CDR3 is 15 residues. J lost 4 bases, V lost 2 bases, and 5 bases had no gene match. Germline CDR1 and CDR2: ENHRY and SYGVKD. The CDR3 DNA reads TGTGCCATCAGTGAGGAAGGACAGGTTAATCAGCCCCAGCATTTT. Its translation is CAISEEGQVNQPQHF.

The genes are TRBV12-5 and TRBJ1-3, with D perhaps TRBD1 (6 bases). From germline, CDR1 is LGHNT and CDR2 FRNRAP. The V and J ends lost 3 bases and 6 bases respectively, with 12 bases between them. The CDR3 length is 14 residues. For the CDR3, the DNA is TGTGCTAGTGGTTTTGCAGGGGAGGAAAACACCATATATTTT. Translated: CASGFAGEENTIYF. The variable domain in full, with the rest retrieved from reference TRBV12-5 and TRBJ1-3, is DARVTQTPRHKVTEMGQEVTMRCQPILGHNTVFWYRQTMMQGLELLAYFRNRAPLDDSGMPKDRFSAEMPDATLATLKIQPSEPRDSAVYFCASGFAGEENTIYFGEGSWLTVV.

This clone has just one count. The chain is built from TRBV27 and TRBJ2-1, with D tentatively TRBD1 (6 bases). Germline-derived CDR1 and CDR2 are MNHEY and SMNVEV (reference sequence). This CDR3 comprises 13 residues. Trimming removed 4 bases from V and 2 bases from J, with 6 bases in between. CDR3 region: CASSWDTYNEQFF. The CDR3 DNA is TGTGCCAGCAGTTGGGACACCTACAATGAGCAGTTCTTC.

This chain links TRBV7-9 with TRBJ1-1; no reliable D call. Germline V gene data show CDR1 as SEHNR and CDR2 as FQNEAQ (reference sequence). V shed 1 base and J shed 1 base, with 7 bases lying between them. This CDR3 is built from 14 residues. The CDR3 DNA is TGTGCCAGCAGCTTAGGATCCGGGAACACTGAAGCTTTCTTT. This sequence encodes CASSLGSGNTEAFF. Based on the CDR3 plus reference TRBV7-9 and TRBJ1-1, the full variable domain is DTGVSQNPRHKITKRGQNVTFRCDPISEHNRLYWYRQTLGQGPEFLTYFQNEAQLEKSRLLSDRFSAERPKGSFSTLEIQRTEQGDSAMYLCASSLGSGNTEAFFGQGTRLTVV.

The gene calls are TRBV13 and TRBJ1-2; D unclear. V shed 2 bases and J shed 1 base, with 8 bases lying between them. CDR1 PRHDT and CDR2 FYEKMQ come from the germline V gene (reference sequence). The CDR3 length is 14 residues. Here the CDR3 reads CASSLWRINYGYTF. The CDR3 bases are TGTGCCAGCAGCTTATGGCGGATTAACTATGGCTACACCTTC. Full variable domain (missing parts from reference TRBV13 and TRBJ1-2): AAGVIQSPRHLIKEKRETATLKCYPIPRHDTVYWYQQGPGQDPQFLISFYEKMQSDKGSIPDRFSAQQFSDYHSELNMSSLELGDSALYFCASSLWRINYGYTFGSGTRLTVV.

The rearrangement joins TRBV27 to TRBJ2-5; TRBD2 aligns across 8 bases. The germline gives CDR1 MNHEY, CDR2 SMNVEV (reference sequence). V shed 2 bases and J 3 bases; nucleotides not matched to a gene: 5. The CDR3 is 15 residues long. Written as DNA, the CDR3 is TGTGCCAGCAGTTTAAGGGACGGGAGGGAAGAGACCCAGTACTTC. Encoded protein: CASSLRDGREETQYF.